The 27 T cell receptor beta chains below come from one sample, sequenced in a study of T cells in Graves' hyperthyroidism and ophthalmopathy. Amplified TCR beta CDR3 regions derived from RNA transcripts. Primed by the HTBI set, a first-round RT-PCR was run on the TCR CDR3. A single record per CDR3 protein comes from TCRdb applying MiXCR to the multiplex PCR reads. The table includes around 400,000 distinct CDR3 sequences, over 10% detected once. Source material: blood. The receptors come from a woman aged 18-29 years with Graves' hyperthyroidism.

The table lists this clonotype with many counts. The chain has TRBV6-2 or TRBV6-3 and TRBJ1-1; D unresolved. The CDR3 contains 11 residues. The germline CDR1 and CDR2 sequences are MNHEY and SVGEGT. In DNA, the CDR3 is TGTGCTACCGCCGTGAACACTGAAGCTTTCTTT. This translates into CATAVNTEAFF.

This clonotype has a handful of counts. The chain's CDR3 is CSAIPGWGPQIIHQPQHF. The CDR3 region has the DNA TGCAGTGCTATACCTGGGTGGGGACCGCAAATTATTCATCAGCCCCAGCATTTT. The chain combines TRBV20-1 with TRBJ1-5, with D maybe TRBD1 (5 bases). The CDR3 has 18 residues. Per germline, CDR1 DFQATT and CDR2 SNEGSKA (reference sequence). V lost 4 bases and J lost 5, with 27 bases in between.

This clonotype was found many times. The chain recombines TRBV12-3 or TRBV12-4 with TRBJ1-1; D is ambiguous. The CDR3 spans 14 residues. V lost 4 bases and J 1 base, leaving 10 bases between the germline ends. This chain's CDR3 is CASSSPERNTEAFF. The CDR3 DNA is TGTGCCAGCAGTTCCCCCGAGCGGAACACTGAAGCTTTCTTT.

This clonotype was seen ten or more times. V and J are TRBV19 and TRBJ1-5; 9 nucleotides match TRBD1. The CDR3 has 15 amino acids. Germline V gene lookup returns CDR1 LNHDA and CDR2 SQIVND (reference sequence). J lost 7 bases, V lost 5 bases, and 9 bases had no gene match. The CDR3 protein is CASSSDRGARQPQHF. In DNA, the CDR3 is TGTGCCAGTAGTTCGGACAGGGGCGCGCGCCAGCCCCAGCATTTT.

The V and J genes are TRBV20-1 and TRBJ2-5, with 10 bases aligning to TRBD2. The CDR3 is made up of 14 amino acids. V trimming: 6 bases; J trimming: 2 bases; junction bases outside the gene matches: 6. From germline, CDR1 is DFQATT and CDR2 SNEGSKA (reference sequence). CDR3 residues: CSAYPSGGQETQYF. In nucleotides, the CDR3 is TGCAGTGCCTACCCTAGCGGGGGACAAGAGACCCAGTACTTC.

This clonotype was counted only a few times. The chain has TRBV30 and TRBJ2-2; 7 nucleotides agree with TRBD1. The CDR3 consists of 14 residues. CDR1 is GTSNPN, CDR2 SVGIG, per germline (reference sequence). J lost 3 bases, V lost 3 bases, and 4 bases had no gene match. The CDR3 sequence is CAWRTGTDTGELFF. As DNA, the CDR3 is TGTGCCTGGAGGACCGGGACAGACACCGGGGAGCTGTTTTTT. Supplemented by reference TRBV30 and TRBJ2-2, the full variable domain reads SQTIHQWPATLVQPVGSPLSLECTVEGTSNPNLYWYRQAAGRGLQLLFYSVGIGQISSEVPQNLSASRPQDRQFILSSKKLLLSDSGFYLCAWRTGTDTGELFFGEGSRLTVL.

There are many counts of this clonotype. This chain joins TRBV19 and TRBJ2-3, with a tentative D call TRBD1 (5 bases). Trimming took 4 bases from V and 2 from J, leaving 10 bases between them. CDR3 size: 14 residues. Germline CDR1 LNHDA, CDR2 SQIVND (reference sequence). The CDR3 reads CASSTGIFTDTQYF. The CDR3 DNA follows: TGTGCCAGTAGTACAGGGATCTTCACAGATACGCAGTATTTT.

This clonotype was counted a few times. The chain links TRBV7-9 to TRBJ1-6; D is perhaps TRBD1 (5 bases). CDR1 is SEHNR, CDR2 FQNEAQ, per germline (reference sequence). V lost 3 bases and J 8 bases, leaving 14 bases between the germline ends. CDR3 size: 15 residues. CDR3: CASSFQDTNHSPLHF. The CDR3 nucleotides read TGTGCCAGCAGCTTTCAGGACACCAACCATTCACCCCTCCACTTT.

In this sample, this clonotype turned up many times. The CDR3 DNA is TGTGCCAGCAGCCGGGCCGGGACAGGGTCGGTAGGCAATCAGCCCCAGCATTTT. Its protein is CASSRAGTGSVGNQPQHF. The chain uses TRBV12-3 or TRBV12-4 and TRBJ1-5, with 9 bases fitting TRBD1. CDR3 length equals 18 residues. Trimming took 6 bases from V and 2 from J; bases not matched to a gene: 14.

Many counts were recorded for this clonotype. This chain links TRBV6-1 with TRBJ1-1; D is possibly TRBD1 (6 bases). The ends were cut back, 5 bases at V and 4 bases at J, with 20 bases in the middle. Germline CDR1 and CDR2: MNHNS and SASEGT. There are 16 residues in the CDR3. CDR3 nucleotides: TGTGCCAGCAGTCCCCTTCGGGGGGGGGCAAGCACTGAAGCTTTCTTT. The encoded protein is CASSPLRGGASTEAFF.

The chain combines TRBV5-1 with TRBJ2-7; TRBD1 aligns across 7 bases. V lost 4 bases to trimming and J lost 6 bases; unmatched junction nucleotides: 7. The CDR3 runs 13 residues. Germline CDR1 SGHRS, CDR2 YFSETQ. The CDR3: CASSALQGREQYF. The CDR3 nucleotides are TGCGCCAGCAGCGCACTACAGGGGCGCGAGCAGTACTTC.

Comments on this clonotype: A clone one base away is much larger, so this may be a read error. The chain couples TRBV29-1 to TRBJ2-1, with 8 positions matching TRBD2. The J segment lost 2 bases and the V segment lost 2 bases, leaving 8 bases of the junction unmatched. The V gene's germline CDR1 is SQVTM and CDR2 ANQGSEA. The CDR3 contains 16 residues. CDR3 sequence: CSVESPRGGAYNEQFF. CDR3 sequence (DNA): TGCAGCGTTGAATCCCCACGGGGGGGCGCCTACAATGAGCAGTTCTTC.

This clonotype was seen ten or more times. The rearrangement links TRBV12-3 or TRBV12-4 to TRBJ1-2, with unresolved D. The CDR3 has 12 amino acids. Trimming cost V 0 bases and J 3 bases, with 2 bases left between them. CDR3 sequence: CASSLAHYGYTF. For the CDR3, the DNA is TGTGCCAGCAGTTTAGCCCACTATGGCTACACCTTC.

Ten or more counts support this clonotype. V gene TRBV20-1 combines with J gene TRBJ1-2; TRBD1 is a possible D gene (6 bases). This CDR3 is 14 amino acids long. The V end lost 1 base, the J end lost 1 base, and 10 bases lay between the germline ends. CDR1 and CDR2 (germline): DFQATT, SNEGSKA (reference sequence). The DNA for the CDR3 is TGCAGTGCTAGAGGGGGGGCCAATAACTATGGCTACACCTTC. Translation: CSARGGANNYGYTF.

This clonotype was counted at least ten times. The chain joins TRBV7-9 to TRBJ2-5, with 7 bases aligning to TRBD2. The CDR3 totals 15 residues. V trimming: 5 bases; J trimming: 0 bases; junction bases outside the gene matches: 6. Germline CDR1 SEHNR, CDR2 FQNEAQ (reference sequence). The CDR3 here is CASSLSGTYQETQYF. The CDR3 DNA reads TGTGCCAGCAGCCTCAGCGGGACGTACCAAGAGACCCAGTACTTC.

This clonotype was seen more than once but under ten times. The rearrangement links TRBV12-3 or TRBV12-4 to TRBJ1-6, with D possibly being TRBD1 (5 bases). V was trimmed by 1 base and J by 7 bases, leaving 11 bases between them. CDR3 length: 15 residues. The CDR3 here is CASSLGDGWNSPLHF. The DNA for the CDR3 is TGTGCCAGCAGTTTAGGGGACGGCTGGAATTCACCCCTCCACTTT.

J is TRBJ1-6 and V is TRBV6-2 or TRBV6-3; 10 bases agree with TRBD1. This CDR3 has 17 amino acids. Losses at the gene ends were 4 bases for V and 6 bases for J; bases not matched to a gene: 9. Germline-derived CDR1 and CDR2 are MNHEY and SVGEGT. The CDR3: CASSSPGTGVINSPLHF. The CDR3 nucleotides read TGTGCCAGCAGTTCGCCCGGGACAGGGGTTATTAATTCACCCCTCCACTTT.

This clonotype came up many times. The rearrangement joins TRBV2 to TRBJ2-6; D uncertain. Looked up from germline, CDR1 is SNHLY and CDR2 is FYNNEI. The CDR3 runs to 14 residues. V was clipped by 10 bases and J by 3 bases, with 13 bases between them. The CDR3 loop is CATGPGGGANVLTF. Here the CDR3 DNA reads TGTGCCACAGGCCCCGGCGGTGGGGCCAACGTCCTGACTTTC.

This clonotype has only one observation. This may come from a read error, since a much larger clone is one base off. The chain employs TRBV13 and TRBJ1-6; D might be TRBD1 (6 bases). The CDR3 extends over 15 amino acids. Germline CDR1 reads PRHDT; CDR2 reads FYEKMQ (reference sequence). V lost 0 bases, J lost 12 bases, and 15 bases lay in between. The CDR3 reads CASSLGGGAGLPLHF. CDR3 sequence (DNA): TGTGCCAGCAGCTTAGGCGGGGGCGCAGGTTTACCCCTCCACTTT.

This clonotype was seen many times. This chain connects TRBV18 to TRBJ1-3; maybe TRBD1 (5 bases). The germline gives CDR1 KGHSH, CDR2 LQKENI. V lost 6 bases, J lost 1 base, and 16 bases lay in between. The CDR3 runs to 16 residues. The CDR3 DNA reads TGTGCCAGCTCCCAAGAACACCGGGGGTCTGGAAACACCATATATTTT. It encodes CASSQEHRGSGNTIYF.

This clonotype was observed many times. The chain joins TRBV28 to TRBJ1-1, with 7 bases that match TRBD1. The J segment lost 4 bases and the V segment lost 7 bases, leaving 9 bases of the junction unmatched. Per germline, CDR1 MDHEN and CDR2 SYDVKM. This CDR3 spans 14 amino acids. The CDR3 loop is CASTLQPGGTEAFF. The CDR3 DNA sequence: TGTGCCAGCACCCTACAACCAGGGGGCACTGAAGCTTTCTTT.

This clonotype was counted at least ten times. The V call is TRBV13, the J call TRBJ2-7, with D tentatively TRBD1 (6 bases). Trimming took off 5 bases at V and 6 bases at J, with 11 bases between the two ends. The length of the CDR3 is 12 residues. CDR1 and CDR2 (germline): PRHDT, FYEKMQ (reference sequence). This chain's CDR3 is CASSPPRGEQYF. CDR3 coding DNA: TGTGCCAGCAGCCCCCCCAGGGGCGAGCAGTACTTC.

This clonotype was recorded a few times. The chain uses TRBV6-1 and TRBJ2-3, with TRBD1 matching 9 bases. Germline V gene sequence: CDR1 MNHNS, CDR2 SASEGT. The CDR3 runs 15 residues. V shed 8 bases and J 4 bases; nucleotides not matched to a gene: 10. CDR3 nucleotides: TGTGCCAGCGGAGAGCCGGGACAGGGACCAGATACGCAGTATTTT. It codes for CASGEPGQGPDTQYF.

This clonotype has ten or more counts. The chain links TRBV7-8 to TRBJ2-7; 8 nucleotides line up with TRBD2. CDR3 length equals 16 residues. In germline, CDR1 is SGHVS, CDR2 FQNEAQ. V dropped 5 bases and J dropped 4; count of bases not matched to a gene: 13. In DNA form, the CDR3 reads TGTGCCAGCAGCCGGGGGTCGGGACTAGGGGGGTACGAGCAGTACTTC. Translation: CASSRGSGLGGYEQYF.

This clonotype was counted only a few times. This chain uses TRBV5-6 with TRBJ1-1; weak D call: TRBD1 (6 bases). The V end lost 2 bases, the J end lost 4 bases, and 12 bases lay between the germline ends. There are 14 residues in the CDR3. Germline CDR1 and CDR2: SGHDT and YYEEEE. The chain's CDR3 is CASSLSRGFTEAFF. In DNA form, the CDR3 reads TGTGCCAGCAGCTTATCCAGGGGATTCACTGAAGCTTTCTTT. The full variable domain, rest sourced from reference TRBV5-6 and TRBJ1-1, is DAGVTQSPTHLIKTRGQQVTLRCSPKSGHDTVSWYQQALGQGPQFIFQYYEEEERQRGNFPDRFSGHQFPNYSSELNVNALLLGDSALYLCASSLSRGFTEAFFGQGTRLTVV.

This clonotype was seen at least ten times. This chain connects TRBV11-2 to TRBJ2-1; D remains ambiguous. The CDR3 is 14 amino acids. Trimming left V 3 bases short and J 4 bases short, with 10 bases between. Germline V gene sequence: CDR1 SGHAT, CDR2 FQNNGV. CDR3 sequence reads: CASSFSPAYNEQFF. The DNA of the CDR3 is TGTGCCAGCAGCTTTTCCCCAGCATACAATGAGCAGTTCTTC.

The chain recombines TRBV6-1 with TRBJ2-7, with D tentatively TRBD2 (6 bases). Germline lookup yields CDR1 MNHNS and CDR2 SASEGT. This CDR3 spans 17 amino acids. Trimming shortened V by 7 bases and J by 2 bases, and 24 bases separated the two germline ends. CDR3 region: CASTPWRGDHNPYEQYF. The DNA of the CDR3 is TGTGCCAGCACCCCCTGGCGGGGCGATCATAACCCCTACGAGCAGTACTTC.